This TCR beta chain was captured by sequencing in a study of regulatory T cells in long-lasting Graves disease. Study-level findings and limits: It was in persistent disease that TRBV28, TRBJ1-2 and TRBJ2-5 were favored.

TCR beta libraries were built with iRepertoire HTBI primers and Arm-PCR of CDR3 regions. In the original processing: Overall, samples carried approximately 60 TRBV and about 15 TRBJ segments. One entry per CDR3 protein, called by TCRdb with MiXCR from the multiplex PCR reads. The V and J calls and clone size are TCRdb's, not the authors'. The repertoire has about 220,000 distinct CDR3 sequences, approximately 19% of them found once; the top ten carry 12%. Time point indicated: newly diagnosed GD, antithyroid drugs for less than 3 months. From RNA extracted from PBMCs, the TCR library was made. Germline V gives CDR1 LGHDT, CDR2 YNNKEL (reference sequence). Deletions cut 5 bases from V and 4 bases from J, with 14 bases between. The CDR3 spans 14 residues. The table lists this clonotype with many counts. The antigen remains unidentified. The data also belong to a second study, concerning T cells in Graves' hyperthyroidism and ophthalmopathy. As that report states: Newly diagnosed hyperthyroidism patients aged 18 to 65 years had disease lasting under 2 months.

This sequence was found in a woman aged 25 to 45 with Graves disease. This chain connects TRBV3-1 to TRBJ1-2; TRBD1 is a possible D gene (5 bases). Sample: peripheral blood mononuclear cells (PBMCs), taken at new diagnosis, from a patient treated with antithyroid drugs. CDR3 loop: CASSKFTRGYGYTF. CDR3 DNA: TGTGCCAGCAGCAAATTCACAAGGGGCTATGGCTACACCTTC. The full variable domain, rest sourced from reference TRBV3-1 and TRBJ1-2, is DTAVSQTPKYLVTQMGNDKSIKCEQNLGHDTMYWYKQDSKKFLKIMFSYNNKELIINETVPNRFSPKSPDKAHLNLHINSLELGDSAVYFCASSKFTRGYGYTFGSGTRLTVV.